This paragraph reports one T cell receptor beta chain. Original processing methods: Using reference gene primer amplification, nucleated cell counts were estimated. Sequencing used immunoSEQ multiplex PCR; TCRdb keeps in-frame clones, though not all of them. V and J calls and clone size come straight from that table; D and trimming were deduced from the DNA. The sample yields some 380,000 clones, over 65% seen once. This specimen belongs to a study of blood T cell repertoires in COVID-19. Study information: Both acute and convalescent COVID-19 samples were obtained from the United States, Italy and Spain. Sources were T cells, B-cell-depleted T cells, or PBMCs; the material itself was cDNA or gDNA.

This CDR3 spans 15 amino acids. V was cut by 1 base and J by 1 base, with 10 bases left in between. Looked up from germline, CDR1 is LNHDA and CDR2 is SQIVND (reference sequence). This chain uses TRBV19 with TRBJ1-1; tentatively, D is TRBD1 (5 bases). The clonotype was recovered from a human donor with acute or convalescent COVID-19. The donor label of this sample is uncertain. Sequencing was done on a sample of peripheral blood. The CDR3 DNA is TGTGCCAGTAGTATAGGTGGCAGGGAGAACACTGAAGCTTTCTTT. Protein sequence: CASSIGGRENTEAFF.